Listed below are T cell receptor beta chains from one sample, sequenced in a study of glioma-infiltrating T cells after dendritic cell vaccination. TCRdb's copy holds only in-frame clones and misses some; the assay was immunoSEQ multiplex PCR. Of tens of thousands of clones listed, about four fifths are singletons. The sample here was blood, taken after dendritic cell vaccination. These receptors came from a human donor with glioblastoma. Each CDR3 is given with its conserved first and last residue. A D gene is named only where the DNA matches it firmly. Size is stated for part of the rows, as once, few or many counts, or as a class when the clone is expanded.

TRBV6-1	TRBD1	TRBJ1-5	.	CASSSTGGGDQPQHF
TRBV4-1	TRBD1	TRBJ1-1	.	CASSQTTGANTEAFF
TRBV10-3	TRBD1	TRBJ2-7	.	CATRGTEVYEQYF
TRBV2	TRBD2	TRBJ2-3	few	CASSSGGDGTDTQYF
TRBV7-3	TRBD2	TRBJ2-6	once	CASSRGGSGANVLTF
TRBV2	.	TRBJ1-5	.	CASRGGYSWPQHF
TRBV9	.	TRBJ2-7	.	CASSVAAGPAPYEQYF
TRBV4-1	.	.	once	CASSQAGYEQYF
TRBV13	TRBD1	TRBJ2-5	.	CASRGQMNQETQYF
TRBV6-5	.	TRBJ1-2	.	CASSYDQGRGYTF
TRBV5-5	.	TRBJ2-7	.	CASSPSYEQYF
TRBV6-6	TRBD1	TRBJ2-3	.	CASSRTGPDTQYF
TRBV15	.	TRBJ1-6	.	CATRGGFGSPLHF
TRBV4-3	.	TRBJ1-3	.	CASSPSLALTGNTIYF
TRBV28	TRBD1	TRBJ1-4	few	CASSFPGQGAEKLFF
TRBV6-1	.	TRBJ1-2	.	CASSEDGRPANYGYTF
TRBV19	TRBD1	TRBJ1-6	few	CASSIRQGASYNSPLHF
TRBV6-1	TRBD1	TRBJ1-2	.	CASSDARDRGNGYTF
TRBV7-8	.	TRBJ1-4	.	CASSSRGGGWEKLFF
TRBV7-8	.	TRBJ2-7	.	CASSLAAGASEQYF
TRBV5-1	.	TRBJ1-2	.	CASSLGRYGYTF
TRBV7-2	TRBD1	TRBJ2-7	.	CASSLVGQSYGQYF
TRBV30	TRBD1	TRBJ2-7	few	CAWSGDRSSYEQYF
TRBV5-1	.	TRBJ2-1	.	CASSLDSSSYNEQFF
TRBV29-1	.	TRBJ1-2	.	CSGRVPHGYTF
TRBV6-1	TRBD1	TRBJ1-1	once	CASSKDRTEAFF
TRBV11-3	.	TRBJ1-2	.	CASSRGSYGYTF
TRBV12-5	TRBD1	TRBJ1-3	.	CASAGQGTFSGNTIYF
TRBV19	.	TRBJ2-7	.	CASSKGASETYEQYF
TRBV9	.	TRBJ2-1	.	CASSVRWGPFYEQFF
TRBV19	.	TRBJ1-4	.	CASSSQGKLFF
TRBV4-1	TRBD1	.	.	CASSHDLGQENSYEQYF
TRBV29-1	TRBD1	TRBJ2-7	.	CSVGDRGSYEQYF